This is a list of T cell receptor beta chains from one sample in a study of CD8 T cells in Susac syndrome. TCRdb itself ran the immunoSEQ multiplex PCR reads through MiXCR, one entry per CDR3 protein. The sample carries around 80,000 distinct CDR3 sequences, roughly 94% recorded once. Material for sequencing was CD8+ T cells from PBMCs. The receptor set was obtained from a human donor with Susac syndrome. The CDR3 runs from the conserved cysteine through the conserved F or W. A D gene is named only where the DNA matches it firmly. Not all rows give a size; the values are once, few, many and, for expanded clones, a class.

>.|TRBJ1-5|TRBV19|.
TGTGCCAGTAGTAGCAATCAGCCCCAGCATTTT
CASSSNQPQHF
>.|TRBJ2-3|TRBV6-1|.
TGTGCCAGCAGTAAGTTCGGGGCCACAGATACGCAGTATTTT
CASSKFGATDTQYF
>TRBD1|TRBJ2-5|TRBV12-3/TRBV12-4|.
TGTGCCAGCCGTGGCGACAGGGTACAGACCCAGTACTTC
CASRGDRVQTQYF
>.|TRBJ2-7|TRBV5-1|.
TGCGCCAGCAGCTTGGGACAGCGTTCCTACGAGCAGTACTTC
CASSLGQRSYEQYF
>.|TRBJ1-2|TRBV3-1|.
TGTGCCAGCAGCCCCCGTCGGGGGCATCATGGCTACACCTTC
CASSPRRGHHGYTF
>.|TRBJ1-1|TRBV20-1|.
TGCAGTGCTTTTAAAAGCGAACAGAACACTGAAGCTTTCTTT
CSAFKSEQNTEAFF
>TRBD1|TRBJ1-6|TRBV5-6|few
TGTGCCAGCAGCCGGGACAGGAGCTCCTATAATTCACCCCTCCACTTT
CASSRDRSSYNSPLHF
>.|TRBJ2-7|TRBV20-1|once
TGCAGCCTTCAACAGGGAAACGAGCAGTACTTC
CSLQQGNEQYF
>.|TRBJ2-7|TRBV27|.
TGTGCCAGCAGTCAAGGGGGTATCTCCGAGCAGTACTTC
CASSQGGISEQYF
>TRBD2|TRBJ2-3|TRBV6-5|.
TGTGCCAGCAGTTTAGGCGGGGGGGGCACAGATACGCAGTATTTT
CASSLGGGGTDTQYF
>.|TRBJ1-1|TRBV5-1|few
TGCGCCAGCAGCTTAAAGGGGAGCAATGCTGAAGCTTTCTTT
CASSLKGSNAEAFF
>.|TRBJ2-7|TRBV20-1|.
TGCAGTGCTAGAGATTTGGGACTCTCCTACGAGCAGTACTTC
CSARDLGLSYEQYF
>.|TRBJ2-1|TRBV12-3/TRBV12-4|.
TGTGCCAGCAGTTTAACGCACAGAGTCGATGAGCAGTTCTTC
CASSLTHRVDEQFF
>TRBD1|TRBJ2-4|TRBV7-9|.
TGTGCCAGCAGCTGGGGACAGGGGATAAACATTCAGTACTTC
CASSWGQGINIQYF
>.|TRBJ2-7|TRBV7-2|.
TGTGCCAGCAGCACAACCCTCTTCAATAGGGGGTCCGAGCAGTACTTC
CASSTTLFNRGSEQYF
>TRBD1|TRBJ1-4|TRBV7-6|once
TGTGCCAGCAGCCCCCGGACAGGGGGATTAGAAAAACTGTTTTTT
CASSPRTGGLEKLFF
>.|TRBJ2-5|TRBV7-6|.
TGTGCCAGCAGCGATTCAGGGACAGAGACCCAGTACTTC
CASSDSGTETQYF
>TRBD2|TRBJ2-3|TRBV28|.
TGTGCCAGCAGTCGAGGACTAGCGGGGACAGATACGCAGTATTTT
CASSRGLAGTDTQYF
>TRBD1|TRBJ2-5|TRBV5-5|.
TGTGCCAGCAGCAACTCACAGGGGTTGGGAGAGACCCAGTACTTC
CASSNSQGLGETQYF
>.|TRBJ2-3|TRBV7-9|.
TGTGCCAGCAGCTTAGGATACAGGGTTACGCAGTATTTT
CASSLGYRVTQYF
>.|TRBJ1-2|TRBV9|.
TGTGCCAGCAGCGTGTCGGGCACCCTCCGGGGTGGCTACACCTTC
CASSVSGTLRGGYTF
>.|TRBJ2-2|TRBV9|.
TGTGCCAGCAGCGGGCCGAGGGGCGGGGAGCTGTTTTTT
CASSGPRGGELFF
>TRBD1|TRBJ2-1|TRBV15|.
TGTGCCACCAGCAGAGATCGCCGGGACAGGGGAAGGTATGAGCAGTTCTTC
CATSRDRRDRGRYEQFF
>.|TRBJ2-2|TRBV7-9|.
TGTGCCAGCAGCCCCGACAGCTTCACCGGGGAGCTGTTTTTT
CASSPDSFTGELFF
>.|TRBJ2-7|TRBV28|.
TGTGCCAGCAGTTTACCTCGCCAGGGGCTGACCTACGAGCAGTACTTC
CASSLPRQGLTYEQYF
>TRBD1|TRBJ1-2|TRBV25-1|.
TGTGCCAGCAGTGAATCTAAAGGGACAGGGGGCGGAAGCTATGGCTACACCTTC
CASSESKGTGGGSYGYTF
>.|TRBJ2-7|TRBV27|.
TGTGCCAGCAGTTTAGGGGTTAGGGACGAGCAGTACTTC
CASSLGVRDEQYF
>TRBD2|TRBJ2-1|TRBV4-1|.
TGCGCCAGCAGCCAAGATGTCCGGACTAGCGGGGGAGGAGAGTTCTTC
CASSQDVRTSGGGEFF
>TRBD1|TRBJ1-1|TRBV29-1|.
TGCAGCTTATACAGGGGCCCGAACACTGAAGCTTTCTTT
CSLYRGPNTEAFF
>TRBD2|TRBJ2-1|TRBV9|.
TGTGCCAGCATGGGTCGTGGGCTAGCGGGGGGCGGTGAGCAGTTCTTC
CASMGRGLAGGGEQFF
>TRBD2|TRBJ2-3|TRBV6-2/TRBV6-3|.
TGTGCCAGCAGGACTAGCGGGGGGGCCACAGATACGCAGTATTTT
CASRTSGGATDTQYF
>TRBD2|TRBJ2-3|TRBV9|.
TGTGCCAGCAGCCCCTGGACTAGGTCTGGGGATACGCAGTATTTT
CASSPWTRSGDTQYF
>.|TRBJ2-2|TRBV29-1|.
TGCAGCGTTGAAGATAGGGGGTACACCGGGGAGCTGTTTTTT
CSVEDRGYTGELFF
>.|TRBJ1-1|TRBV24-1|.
TGTGCCACCAGTGCGGGGAACACTGAAGCTTTCTTT
CATSAGNTEAFF
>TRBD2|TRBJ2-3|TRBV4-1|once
TGCGCCAGCAGCCAAGATGCCGGACTAGCGGGGGGCTACACAGATACGCAGTATTTT
CASSQDAGLAGGYTDTQYF
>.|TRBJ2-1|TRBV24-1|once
TGTGCCACCGGCGGAGACAGCGAGGATGAGCAGTTCTTC
CATGGDSEDEQFF
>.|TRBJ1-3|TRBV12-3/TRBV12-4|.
TGTGCCAGCATGTCAGGGAGCTCTGGAAACACCATATATTTT
CASMSGSSGNTIYF
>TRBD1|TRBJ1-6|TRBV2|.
TGTGCCAGCAGTGCGCTGACAGGGAGGAATTCACCCCTCCACTTT
CASSALTGRNSPLHF
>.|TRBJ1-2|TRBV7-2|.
TGTGCCAGCAGCCCGCCAGGTGGCTATGGCTACACCTTC
CASSPPGGYGYTF
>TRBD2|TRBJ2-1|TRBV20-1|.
TGCAGTGCTTCAGCGGGGGGGCGGAATGAGCAGTTCTTC
CSASAGGRNEQFF
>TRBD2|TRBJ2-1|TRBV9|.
TGTGCCAGCAGCCCCTCCGGGGGGGCAGCTGAGCAGTTCTTC
CASSPSGGAAEQFF
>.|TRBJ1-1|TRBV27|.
TGTGCCAGCAGTTTGTGGGATGGGACTGAAGCTTTCTTT
CASSLWDGTEAFF
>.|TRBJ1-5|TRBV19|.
TGTGCCAGTAGTATCCCGAGGGATTATAGCAATCAGCCCCAGCATTTT
CASSIPRDYSNQPQHF
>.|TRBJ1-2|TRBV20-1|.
TGCAGTGCTACCGGCGCGGGGCGGTATGGCTACACCTTC
CSATGAGRYGYTF
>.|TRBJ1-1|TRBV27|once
TGTGCCAGCAGTCAACCCCACAGGGAAACTGAAGCTTTCTTT
CASSQPHRETEAFF
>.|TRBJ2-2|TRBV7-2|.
TGTGCCAGCAGCTTAGATTTCGGTATAAGGTTGACCGGGGAGCTGTTTTTT
CASSLDFGIRLTGELFF
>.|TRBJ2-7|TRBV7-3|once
TGTGCCAGCAGCTTAGGACAGTCGCTCAGCCCCTTCTCCTACGAGCAGTACTTC
CASSLGQSLSPFSYEQYF
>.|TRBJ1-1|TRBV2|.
TGTGCCAGCAGTGAACCCCCGGGGACTGAAGCTTTCTTT
CASSEPPGTEAFF
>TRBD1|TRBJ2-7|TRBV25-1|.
TGTGCCAGCAGTGTACCGGGACAGGGATTCTCCTACGAGCAGTACTTC
CASSVPGQGFSYEQYF